This TCR beta chain was observed in a study of CD8+ T cells in alopecia areata. About the study: Tofacitinib treatment spanned 6 to 18 months, with 6 months off drug afterward.

For this clone: The antigen is unknown.

The treatment here: oral pan-JAK inhibitor, 5-10 mg twice daily. The authors extracted RNA and reverse transcribed it into cDNA as the sequencing template. Assay: immunoSEQ multiplex PCR; the TCRdb copy retains only in-frame clones and omits some. The sample yields 190,000 or so clones, 60% seen once. General study results and limits: With just one nonresponder, it is still uncertain whether baseline CD8+ expansion relates to response.

Trimming shortened V by 5 bases and J by 2 bases, and 6 bases separated the two germline ends. Germline V CDR1 and CDR2: MNHEY, SVGAGI. The CDR3 is made up of 12 amino acids. The sample consisted of CD4+ T cells sorted from blood, taken at week 4, from a patient treated with tofacitinib. This TCR derives from a human donor with alopecia areata. The chain carries TRBV6-5 and TRBJ1-2; D is unclear. CDR3: CASSDRNYGYTF. CDR3 DNA sequence: TGTGCCAGCAGTGATAGGAACTATGGCTACACCTTC.